The present TCR beta chain was sequenced within a study of early T cells in non-severe SARS-CoV-2 infection. Study summary: Chains stayed unpaired after sequencing of bulk RNA from unsorted whole blood.

Separate cDNA molecules each had unique molecular identifiers attached to them. Using its own MiXCR run on the 5' RACE reads, TCRdb lists one record per CDR3 protein. The sample holds about 38,000 distinct CDR3 sequences; roughly 4.8% are singletons and the top ten take around 15%. Of note for this clonotype: What it binds is not known.

Study-level points and caveats: Missing private and CD4 specificities, VDJdb matching favored anti-spike CD8 responses.

The clonotype was recovered from an adult who was a healthcare worker with PCR-confirmed SARS-CoV-2 infection or an uninfected control (not recorded which). Sequenced sample: whole blood.

The CDR3 spells CASSHGTLETQYF. In nucleotides, the CDR3 is TGTGCCAGCAGCCACGGGACACTGGAGACCCAGTACTTC. The chain has TRBV7-9 and TRBJ2-5; possibly TRBD1 for D (6 bases). Germline V gives CDR1 SEHNR, CDR2 FQNEAQ (reference sequence). Trimming took 5 bases from V and 5 from J, leaving 12 bases between them. CDR3 length: 13 amino acids.